One T cell receptor (beta chain) is described in this entry. The data belong to a study of blood T cell repertoires in COVID-19. Self-reported history from a screening survey and questionnaire set each donor's cohort. Two consecutive negative NP/OP PCR tests, clearance, or resolved symptoms defined Cohort 3 recovery. Generated by immunoSEQ multiplex PCR, the TCRdb table keeps only in-frame clones and is missing some. The table shows fewer than 400,000 clones, with 86% occurring only once. The specimen sequenced was PBMCs or T cells enriched from blood (not recorded which). This TCR derives from a man aged 25-45 years who had recovered from COVID-19.

This CDR3 reads CASSSQGAEQYF. CDR3 nucleotide sequence: TGTGCCAGCAGTTCACAGGGGGCCGAGCAGTACTTC. This chain connects TRBV27 to TRBJ2-7; 9 bases are a match to TRBD1. This CDR3 comprises 12 residues. J gave up 6 bases and V 4 bases, and 1 base lay outside the gene matches. Germline CDR1 is MNHEY and CDR2 is SMNVEV (reference sequence).